The 18 T cell receptor delta chains listed next were all sequenced from one sample in a study of gamma-delta T cells after stem cell transplantation. TCRdb used CATT to re-call clones from the RT-PCR reads. This table holds thousands of delta-chain clones, about 2.1% found once. Sequencing used gamma-delta T cells. The origin of the receptors is a human donor. It is not recorded whose cells these are; they may come from a transplant donor.

This clone was picked up a small number of times. The TCRdb protein, from a much larger clone, departs from this DNA's translation at residue 12, likely by read error; the protein shown derives from the DNA. The chain combines TRDV2 with TRDJ1; TRDD3 agrees at 12 bases. The V segment lost 3 bases and the J segment 0 bases; nucleotides outside the gene matches: 10. The CDR3 spans 18 residues. Germline CDR1 is GEAIGNYY and CDR2 is EKD. As DNA, the CDR3 is TGTGCCTGTGACTCGTTACTGGGGGATACAAGTCACACCGATAAACTCATCTTT. Protein product: CACDSLLGDTSHTDKLIF.

For this clone: TCRdb's listed protein matches a much larger clone and diverges from this DNA's translation at residue 6, likely through a read error; the protein shown comes from the DNA. The CDR3 DNA sequence: TGTGCCTGTGACAGTCTTTTTCGTACTGGGTCGCCGTCTAATACCGATAAACTCATCTTT. Amino acids: CACDSLFRTGSPSNTDKLIF. J is TRDJ1 and V is TRDV2, with D tentatively TRDD3 (6 bases). Trimming took off 2 bases at V and 2 bases at J, with 29 bases between the two ends. The CDR3 is 20 amino acids. The germline CDR1 and CDR2 sequences are GEAIGNYY and EKD.

By proportion, this clone is medium-sized (0.01 to 0.1%). The gene calls are TRDV2 and TRDJ3; 8 bases are a match to TRDD3. The CDR3 consists of 19 residues. Germline trimming cut 3 bases from V and 0 bases from J; bases unmatched to any gene: 9. Germline V gives CDR1 GEAIGNYY, CDR2 EKD. Here the CDR3 reads CACDPTGGSSSWDTRQMFF. In nucleotides, the CDR3 is TGTGCCTGTGACCCGACTGGGGGGTCCAGCTCCTGGGACACCCGACAGATGTTTTTC.

This clone was observed a handful of times. This likely traces to a read error, being one base from a far larger clone. Other DNA sequences in this sample translate to the same CDR3. The V and J genes are TRDV2 and TRDJ1; D is possibly TRDD3 (6 bases). Germline V gives CDR1 GEAIGNYY, CDR2 EKD. This CDR3 contains 20 residues. V dropped 0 bases and J dropped 3 bases, with 28 bases sitting between them. CDR3 amino acids: CACDTVLATQGTGIADKLIF. CDR3 coding DNA: TGTGCCTGTGACACCGTTCTCGCCACGCAGGGTACTGGGATCGCCGATAAACTCATCTTT.

This clone was counted between two and nine times. A much larger clone sits a single nucleotide away, making a read error possible. This specimen includes other DNA sequences encoding the same CDR3. This chain joins TRDV2 and TRDJ3, with D hard to call. This CDR3 region has 20 residues. Germline V gene sequence: CDR1 GEAIGNYY, CDR2 EKD. Deletions cut 0 bases from V and 5 bases from J, with 22 bases between. The CDR3 DNA sequence: TGTGCCTGTGACACCGTGTACTCCGGCGCAGGCGGTGGGGACACCCGACAGATGTTTTTC. Translated: CACDTVYSGAGGGDTRQMFF.

On this clone itself: A far larger clone is one base from this, pointing to a likely read error. Other DNA sequences in the sample encode the same CDR3. The chain combines TRDV2 with TRDJ1; TRDD3 is a possible D gene (6 bases). Trimming removed 7 bases at V and 10 bases at J, with 27 bases between. The CDR3 is made up of 15 amino acids. The germline V gene encodes CDR1 GEAIGNYY and CDR2 EKD. The CDR3 here is CACDGVGLGTLGLIF. In DNA, the CDR3 is TGTGCCTGCGATGGGGTCGGCCTGGGGACTCTGGGACTCATCTTT.

This clone has only a few counts. This chain links TRDV2 with TRDJ3, with TRDD3 matching over 10 bases. The CDR3 is made up of 20 amino acids. Germline loops: CDR1 GEAIGNYY, CDR2 EKD. J was trimmed by 0 bases and V by 1 base; bases with no gene match: 8. The CDR3 spells CACDTPSGGYSSWDTRQMFF. CDR3 nucleotides: TGTGCCTGTGACACACCCTCTGGGGGATATAGCTCCTGGGACACCCGACAGATGTTTTTC.

This clone was seen more than once but under ten times. TCRdb records a much larger clone's protein for this DNA, with a difference at residue 15 that likely arises from a read error; the protein given is the translation of the DNA. The gene calls are TRDV2 and TRDJ1; 11 positions match TRDD3. CDR3 length equals 17 residues. Germline V gives CDR1 GEAIGNYY, CDR2 EKD. CDR3 loop: CACDPLLGDSQTDKHIF. The CDR3 nucleotides are TGTGCCTGTGACCCCTTACTGGGGGATAGTCAGACCGATAAACACATCTTT.

The chain recombines TRDV2 with TRDJ1; 13 bases line up with TRDD3. The CDR3 consists of 20 residues. Germline V gene lookup returns CDR1 GEAIGNYY and CDR2 EKD. Trimming at V came to 3 bases and at J to 0 bases, leaving 15 bases not matched to a gene. CDR3 coding DNA: TGTGCCTGTGACGCTGTACTGGGGGATACGCGGGAGAAGTACACCGATAAACTCATCTTT. Amino acids: CACDAVLGDTREKYTDKLIF.

About this clone: This DNA translates differently at residue 11 from the TCRdb protein, which is that of a much larger clone; a read error is likely, and the protein shown is the DNA's own translation. The rearrangement uses TRDV2 and TRDJ1, with 10 bases identical to TRDD3. Germline V gene data show CDR1 as GEAIGNYY and CDR2 as EKD. This CDR3 contains 15 residues. CDR3 sequence: CACDLLGDWTVKLIF. The DNA of the CDR3 is TGTGCCTGTGACTTACTGGGGGATTGGACCGTTAAACTCATCTTT.

This clone was counted only a few times. Translating this DNA gives a protein that differs at residue 5 from the TCRdb one, which belongs to a much larger clone; a read error is likely, and the protein shown is this translation. The chain couples TRDV2 to TRDJ3; possibly TRDD3 for D (6 bases). Trimming removed 2 bases at V and 0 bases at J, with 16 bases between. This CDR3 contains 19 residues. Looked up from germline, CDR1 is GEAIGNYY and CDR2 is EKD. For the CDR3, the DNA is TGTGCCTGTGACATCGGGGATCCGTTAAGCTCCTGGGACACCCGACAGATGTTTTTC. Translation: CACDIGDPLSSWDTRQMFF.

A few counts support this clone. Since a much larger clone is just one base distant, this may be a read error. The chain joins TRDV2 to TRDJ1; 9 bases are shared with TRDD3. The CDR3 is made up of 18 amino acids. With 2 bases clipped from V and 0 bases from J, the junction kept 12 bases outside the gene matches. The V gene's germline CDR1 is GEAIGNYY and CDR2 EKD. CDR3 loop: CACDNVSTGGRYTDKLIF. The DNA for the CDR3 is TGTGCCTGTGACAACGTGAGTACTGGGGGAAGGTACACCGATAAACTCATCTTT.

Comment on this clone: The protein in TCRdb stems from a much larger clone and differs at residue 3 from this DNA's translation, likely a read error; here the protein is translated from the DNA. V gene TRDV2 combines with J gene TRDJ1; a possible D gene is TRDD3 (5 bases). CDR3 size: 17 residues. The germline gives CDR1 GEAIGNYY, CDR2 EKD. CDR3 in amino acids: CARDTLGNVLATDKLIF. CDR3 nucleotides: TGTGCCCGTGACACCCTAGGGAACGTACTGGCTACCGATAAACTCATCTTT.

This clone was detected a few times. A far larger clone is only one base removed, so a read error is likely. Other DNA sequences in the sample encode the same CDR3. The chain links TRDV2 to TRDJ1; TRDD3 agrees at 8 bases. The CDR3 totals 14 residues. The V gene's germline CDR1 is GEAIGNYY and CDR2 EKD. Trimming cost V 4 bases and J 10 bases; bases outside gene matches: 13. The chain's CDR3 is CACDALLGADGLIF. CDR3 coding DNA: TGTGCCTGTGATGCCCTACTGGGGGCCGATGGACTCATCTTT.

This clone was seen a few times. TCRdb shows a much larger clone's protein in place of this DNA's translation, and the two differ at residue 6, likely through a read error; the protein shown is translated from the DNA. The genes are TRDV2 and TRDJ2; no clear D gene. V lost 3 bases, J lost 0 bases, and 10 bases lay in between. Germline values: CDR1 GEAIGNYY, CDR2 EKD. The CDR3 is 15 residues long. CDR3 loop: CACDLPGSLTAQLFF. The CDR3 DNA reads TGTGCCTGTGACTTACCGGGCTCTTTGACAGCACAACTCTTCTTT.

In its sample, this clone is medium-sized. The gene calls are TRDV2 and TRDJ1; 8 nucleotides align to TRDD3. CDR1 and CDR2 from the germline V gene are GEAIGNYY and EKD. Losses at the gene ends were 6 bases for V and 2 bases for J; bases not matched to a gene: 13. The CDR3 length is 16 residues. CDR3 nucleotides: TGTGCCTGTTCCGGACTGGGGGGCCCTATGACCGATAAACTCATCTTT. Encoded protein: CACSGLGGPMTDKLIF.

The chain has TRDV1 and TRDJ1; 11 nucleotides agree with TRDD3. Looked up from germline, CDR1 is TSWWSYY and CDR2 is QGS. This CDR3 comprises 20 residues. V shed 2 bases and J 0 bases; nucleotides not matched to a gene: 14. The CDR3 sequence is CALGEAGGWGIPGYTDKLIF. For the CDR3, the DNA is TGTGCTCTTGGGGAAGCCGGAGGCTGGGGGATACCTGGGTACACCGATAAACTCATCTTT.

The sample holds a few counts of this clone. The protein that TCRdb holds for this DNA derives from a much larger clone and differs from the translated DNA at residue 3, which likely indicates a read error; the protein shown here is translated from the DNA. The J gene is TRDJ3, the V gene TRDV2; the match to TRDD3 covers 11 bases. The CDR3 spans 19 residues. Germline V gives CDR1 GEAIGNYY, CDR2 EKD. The CDR3 DNA sequence: TGTGCCCGTGACACCGCTGGGGGATACTCCTCCTGGGACACCCGACAGATGTTTTTC. This codes for CARDTAGGYSSWDTRQMFF.